The clone carrying this T cell receptor (beta chain) was counted only a few times. The record originates from a study of T cells in Graves' hyperthyroidism and ophthalmopathy. RNA transcripts were the template for amplifying TCR beta CDR3 regions. First-round RT-PCR targeting the TCR CDR3 was performed with the HTBI primer set. TCRdb recomputed calls from the multiplex PCR reads with MiXCR, one row per CDR3 protein. Of around 540,000 distinct CDR3 sequences listed, 40% to 55% are singletons. Germline V CDR1 and CDR2: MNHEY, SVGAGI. V was clipped by 2 bases and J by 0 bases, with 11 bases between them. The CDR3 contains 16 residues.

Material: peripheral blood or thyroid tissue (not recorded which). The chain combines TRBV6-5 with TRBJ1-3; D gene uncertain. The origin of this receptor is a woman in her late teens or twenties with Graves' hyperthyroidism. The CDR3 loop reads CASSYSTGSSGNTIYF. The CDR3 bases are TGTGCCAGCAGTTACAGCACCGGCAGCTCTGGAAACACCATATATTTT.